This record looks at one T cell receptor beta chain sequence and its context. Its cognate antigen is unknown. This record comes from a study of beta chain features in type 1 diabetes. About the study: Examination of sorted cells across all samples involved 90 million to 120 million cells.

Investigators reverse transcribed all isolated RNA, so they sequenced expressed TCRB transcripts. The study sequenced naive, central memory and regulatory T cell samples to an average of roughly 4 million reads. Sequencing was performed with immunoSEQ multiplex PCR; in TCRdb, only in-frame clones are kept and a portion is missing. The data contain roughly 150,000 clones, approximately 8.1% of them singletons. Sorting with CD45RO/CCR7/CD25/CD127/CD95/CD27 yielded naive, central memory, regulatory and stem-like memory CD4+ cells. Study-level points and caveats: Shortening that was moderate but significant affected the TCRB CDR3s of Type 1 diabetes patients in all four CD4+ subsets. Reduced insertions and increased deletions marked VDJ junctions in type 1 diabetes patients.

Per germline, CDR1 MNHEY and CDR2 SVGAGI. This CDR3 spans 13 amino acids. Trimming cost V 5 bases and J 7 bases; bases outside gene matches: 5. Sequences were obtained from central memory CD4+ T cells from blood. The rearrangement links TRBV6-5 to TRBJ2-1; 7 nucleotides agree with TRBD1. This receptor was identified in a man between 18 and 29 years old with type 1 diabetes. CDR3 sequence reads: CASSRDRPNEQFF. The CDR3 DNA is TGTGCCAGCAGTCGGGACAGACCAAATGAGCAGTTCTTC.